The 13 T cell receptor beta chains in this list originate from one sample, sequenced in a study of technical replicates of blood from a handful of donors. Produced via immunoSEQ multiplex PCR; TCRdb's table is partial and in-frame only. Here the sample spans about 84,000 clones, 85% to 95% being singletons. The sequencing sample was made of T cells isolated from PBMCs. Source of these receptors: a human donor in good health.

This chain joins TRBV7-8 and TRBJ1-3, with 7 bases identical to TRBD1. CDR1 SGHVS and CDR2 FQNEAQ come from the germline V gene. V was pared by 5 bases and J by 4 bases, with 8 bases of the junction left unmatched. The CDR3 sequence is 15 residues long. In DNA form, the CDR3 reads TGTGCCAGCAGCCCAGACAGGGAGGAGGGAAACACCATATATTTT. The encoded protein is CASSPDREEGNTIYF. The entire variable domain, with the rest obtained from reference TRBV7-8 and TRBJ1-3, is as follows: GAGVSQSPRYKVAKRGQDVALRCDPISGHVSLFWYQQALGQGPEFLTYFQNEAQLDKSGLPSDRFFAERPEGSVSTLKIQRTQQEDSAVYLCASSPDREEGNTIYFGEGSWLTVV.

V gene TRBV2 combines with J gene TRBJ1-5; D unresolved. In germline, CDR1 is SNHLY, CDR2 FYNNEI. Trimming pared 4 bases from V and 4 bases from J, leaving 14 bases between. This CDR3 spans 15 amino acids. This chain's CDR3 is CASSGRLTENQPQHF. CDR3 in DNA: TGTGCCAGCAGTGGAAGGTTAACAGAGAATCAGCCCCAGCATTTT.

The table lists this clone with a few counts. The J gene is TRBJ1-1, the V gene TRBV27; 7 bases agree with TRBD1. Germline V gene lookup returns CDR1 MNHEY and CDR2 SMNVEV (reference sequence). V was clipped by 8 bases and J by 10 bases; unmatched bases: 4. The CDR3 is 10 residues long. CDR3 amino acids: CASVQGRAFF. In DNA form, the CDR3 reads TGTGCCAGCGTACAGGGGCGAGCTTTCTTT.

The chain joins TRBV5-1 to TRBJ2-5; D remains unclear. CDR3 length: 13 amino acids. V lost 4 bases and J lost 0, with 7 bases in between. Germline CDR1 and CDR2: SGHRS and YFSETQ. CDR3 DNA sequence: TGCGCCAGCAGCATCTCCTACCAAGAGACCCAGTACTTC. Residues: CASSISYQETQYF.

The chain couples TRBV5-1 to TRBJ2-2; D unresolved. Trimming pared 2 bases from V and 1 base from J, leaving 9 bases between. This CDR3 region has 15 residues. CDR1 SGHRS and CDR2 YFSETQ come from the germline V gene. Written as DNA, the CDR3 is TGCGCCAGCAGCTTTAACATGGTGAACACCGGGGAGCTGTTTTTT. Translation gives CASSFNMVNTGELFF.

The chain has TRBV11-2 and TRBJ2-7, with 8 bases fitting TRBD1. The V and J ends lost 4 bases and 2 bases, in that order; junction bases with no gene match: 7. CDR1 and CDR2 from the germline V gene are SGHAT and FQNNGV. This CDR3 is 15 amino acids long. This CDR3 is CASSSRDRTPYEQYF. The CDR3 bases are TGTGCCAGCAGCTCAAGGGACAGGACACCCTACGAGCAGTACTTC.

This chain uses TRBV2 with TRBJ1-3, with 9 bases matching TRBD1. J was trimmed by 2 bases and V by 2 bases; bases with no gene match: 7. The CDR3 contains 17 residues. The germline V gene encodes CDR1 SNHLY and CDR2 FYNNEI. The CDR3 region has the DNA TGTGCCAGCAGTGAATACTTACAGGGGGCACCTGGAAACACCATATATTTT. This encodes CASSEYLQGAPGNTIYF.

V is TRBV28 and J is TRBJ1-2; tentative D call: TRBD1 (6 bases). Germline V gene data show CDR1 as MDHEN and CDR2 as SYDVKM. The CDR3 is 13 amino acids. Between the trimmed V and J ends, which lost 3 bases and 7 bases, there was a span of 12 bases. CDR3 in DNA: TGTGCCAGCAGTTTGCCACAGGGACGTGGCTACACCTTC. Its translation is CASSLPQGRGYTF.

This rearrangement joins TRBV4-1 to TRBJ2-7; TRBD1 matches at 9 bases. J lost 3 bases, V lost 3 bases, and 3 bases had no gene match. This CDR3 is 14 amino acids long. Germline V gene data show CDR1 as MGHRA and CDR2 as YSYEKL. The CDR3 is CASSQGQGVYEQYF. DNA of the CDR3: TGCGCCAGCAGCCAGGGACAGGGTGTCTACGAGCAGTACTTC.

The V gene is TRBV6-4, the J gene TRBJ2-2; perhaps TRBD2 as D (5 bases). This CDR3 region has 14 residues. Germline V gene lookup returns CDR1 MRHNA and CDR2 SNTAGT. V lost 6 bases and J lost 3, with 11 bases in between. The DNA of the CDR3 is TGTGCCAGCAGAGGAGGACCGTACACCGGGGAGCTGTTTTTT. It translates to CASRGGPYTGELFF.

V gene TRBV28 combines with J gene TRBJ2-5; D uncertain. V lost 7 bases and J 5 bases, leaving 8 bases between the germline ends. The CDR3 runs 11 residues. The V gene's germline CDR1 is MDHEN and CDR2 SYDVKM. Here the CDR3 reads CASKLMETQYF. The CDR3 DNA reads TGTGCCAGCAAACTGATGGAGACCCAGTACTTC. Complete variable domain (other parts from reference TRBV28 and TRBJ2-5): DVKVTQSSRYLVKRTGEKVFLECVQDMDHENMFWYRQDPGLGLRLIYFSYDVKMKEKGDIPEGYSVSREKKERFSLILESASTNQTSMYLCASKLMETQYFGPGTRLLVL.

This chain uses TRBV6-5 with TRBJ2-4, with D maybe TRBD2 (6 bases). The CDR3 runs 15 residues. Germline V CDR1 and CDR2: MNHEY, SVGAGI. The germline V and J ends were trimmed by 2 bases and 1 base, with 9 bases remaining between them. The CDR3 region is CASSYLGGAKNIQYF. The CDR3 nucleotides are TGTGCCAGCAGTTACCTCGGAGGGGCCAAAAACATTCAGTACTTC.

The chain recombines TRBV9 with TRBJ1-3, with D perhaps matching TRBD1 (6 bases). Germline CDR1 and CDR2: SGDLS and YYNGEE. Trimming shortened V by 0 bases and J by 3 bases, and 10 bases separated the two germline ends. This CDR3 is 15 amino acids long. The chain's CDR3 is CASSVGQGYGNTIYF. DNA of the CDR3: TGTGCCAGCAGCGTAGGCCAGGGGTATGGAAACACCATATATTTT.